The 32 T cell receptor beta chains below all came from one sample that was sequenced in a study of CD8+CD57+ T cells in acquired aplastic anemia. Genomic DNA constituted the template upon which TCR beta VDJ and CDR3 profiling was performed. TCRdb itself ran the reads through MiXCR, one entry per CDR3 protein. Of around 230,000 distinct CDR3 sequences listed, approximately 60% are singletons. Sequenced input: sorted CD4+, CD8+, or CD8+CD57+ T cells (not recorded which) from PBMCs. These receptors all stem from a human donor in good health.

The chain couples TRBV7-3 to TRBJ2-2, with D tentatively TRBD2 (6 bases). CDR1 SGHTA and CDR2 FQGTGA come from the germline V gene. The CDR3 runs 14 residues. V was pared by 2 bases and J by 6 bases, with 10 bases between. The CDR3 protein is CASSLGGDAGELFF. CDR3 DNA sequence: TGTGCCAGCAGCTTAGGCGGGGACGCCGGGGAGCTGTTTTTT. The complete variable domain, with remaining parts taken from reference TRBV7-3 and TRBJ2-2, reads GAGVSQTPSNKVTEKGKYVELRCDPISGHTALYWYRQSLGQGPEFLIYFQGTGAADDSGLPNDRFFAVRPEGSVSTLKIQRTERGDSAVYLCASSLGGDAGELFFGEGSRLTVL.

This clonotype was detected only once. The J gene is TRBJ1-6, the V gene TRBV2; D gene unclear. This CDR3 comprises 17 residues. In germline, CDR1 is SNHLY, CDR2 FYNNEI. Deletions cut 2 bases from V and 6 bases from J, with 17 bases between. CDR3 in DNA: TGTGCCAGCAGTGAAACGAGGCCCGCGTGGCCTAATTCACCCCTCCACTTT. Amino acid sequence: CASSETRPAWPNSPLHF. Using reference TRBV2 and TRBJ1-6 for the parts outside the CDR3, the full variable domain is EPEVTQTPSHQVTQMGQEVILRCVPISNHLYFYWYRQILGQKVEFLVSFYNNEISEKSEIFDDQFSVERPDGSNFTLKIRSTKLEDSAMYFCASSETRPAWPNSPLHFGNGTRLTVT.

For this clonotype: At one of its ends the junction is not consistent with the germline gene, which may arise from a read error. The genes are TRBV7-3 and TRBJ2-7; D is uncertain. Germline-derived CDR1 and CDR2 are SGHTA and FQGTGA. The CDR3 runs to 13 residues. DNA for the CDR3: TGTGACAGCAGCTTAGGCAGCTCCTACGAGCAGTACTTC. Protein: CDSSLGSSYEQYF.

Regarding this clonotype: A read error may be the cause here, since a much bigger clone is one base away. The chain links TRBV4-2 to TRBJ1-1, with 9 bases aligning to TRBD1. The CDR3 consists of 16 residues. Germline CDR1 reads LGHNA; CDR2 reads YNFKEQ. CDR3: CASSPPGQGPNTEASF. The CDR3 DNA sequence: TGTGCCAGCAGCCCCCCTGGACAGGGGCCGAACACTGAAGCTTCCTTT.

As to this clonotype: A much larger clone lies a single base off, so this may be a read error. The rearrangement uses TRBV4-2 and TRBJ1-2, with D tentatively TRBD1 (6 bases). This CDR3 has 14 residues. V gave up 4 bases and J gave up 6 bases, with 15 bases separating them. Per the germline V gene, CDR1 is LGHNA and CDR2 is YNFKEQ. DNA for the CDR3: TGTGCCAGCAGCCCCGACGGAGCAGGGGATGGCTACACCTTC. Amino acid sequence: CASSPDGAGDGYTF.

This clonotype was counted many times. The chain combines TRBV7-3 with TRBJ2-3; 14 bases match TRBD2. The CDR3 spans 21 residues. Germline CDR1 is SGHTA and CDR2 is FQGTGA. V lost 5 bases to trimming and J lost 2 bases; unmatched junction nucleotides: 18. CDR3 nucleotides: TGTGCCAGCAGCCTCCGTCCCCGACTAGCGGGGGGGGAGTACCCCACAGATACGCAGTATTTT. As protein: CASSLRPRLAGGEYPTDTQYF.

The rearrangement links TRBV7-9 to TRBJ2-3; unclear D gene. The CDR3 loop spans 16 amino acids. V lost 6 bases to trimming and J lost 0 bases, with 16 bases between them. Germline CDR1 SEHNR, CDR2 FQNEAQ (reference sequence). CDR3 in DNA: TGTGCCAGCAGTTCCTTGGACCTATCTAGCACAGATACGCAGTATTTT. Translation gives CASSSLDLSSTDTQYF.

This chain uses TRBV7-8 with TRBJ2-7, with D possibly being TRBD1 or TRBD2 (6 bases each). The CDR3 extends over 13 amino acids. The V end was cut by 5 bases, the J end by 7 bases, with 15 bases between. The V gene's germline CDR1 is SGHVS and CDR2 FQNEAQ. CDR3 residues: CASSTGGAREQYF. CDR3 sequence (DNA): TGTGCCAGCAGCACCGGGGGCGCGCGGGAGCAGTACTTC.

This clonotype was seen at least ten times. The rearrangement uses TRBV14 and TRBJ2-2; a weak D match, TRBD2 (5 bases). V was shortened by 4 bases and J by 0 bases, with 9 bases between the two germline ends. CDR1 and CDR2 (germline): SGHDN, FVKESK. The CDR3 totals 15 residues. The CDR3 nucleotides read TGTGCCAGCAGCCCCGGGGTTGCGAACACCGGGGAGCTGTTTTTT. Translating gives CASSPGVANTGELFF.

The chain couples TRBV20-1 to TRBJ1-2, with TRBD1 as a possible D gene (5 bases). CDR1 and CDR2 (germline): DFQATT, SNEGSKA (reference sequence). The V gene lost 0 bases and the J gene lost 3 bases, with 11 bases spanning the gap. The CDR3 has 14 residues. The CDR3 sequence: CSARDVRGYYGYTF. CDR3 coding DNA: TGCAGTGCTAGAGATGTAAGGGGATACTATGGCTACACCTTC.

This clonotype was detected only a few times. The rearrangement joins TRBV27 to TRBJ1-1; D gene uncertain. Trimming pared 3 bases from V and 0 bases from J, leaving 5 bases between. Germline V gene sequence: CDR1 MNHEY, CDR2 SMNVEV (reference sequence). The CDR3 has 13 residues. In nucleotides, the CDR3 is TGTGCCAGCAGTTTCACCGTGAACACTGAAGCTTTCTTT. Its translation: CASSFTVNTEAFF.

J is TRBJ1-1 and V is TRBV5-4; D not resolved. Germline V gene sequence: CDR1 SGHNT, CDR2 YYREEE (reference sequence). The CDR3 spans 13 residues. V was pared by 3 bases and J by 3 bases, with 9 bases between. CDR3 sequence (DNA): TGTGCCAGCAGCTCCCGCAGGTACACTGAAGCTTTCTTT. Encoded protein: CASSSRRYTEAFF.

V gene TRBV6-1 combines with J gene TRBJ2-6; no clear D. Trimming removed 6 bases from V and 4 bases from J, with 10 bases in between. CDR1 is MNHNS and CDR2 is SASEGT in the germline V gene. The CDR3 is made up of 14 amino acids. The CDR3 nucleotides read TGTGCCAGCAGAAGGGCTTGGGGGGCCAACGTCCTGACTTTC. Translating gives CASRRAWGANVLTF.

This clonotype showed up just once. The chain couples TRBV7-8 to TRBJ2-7, with D unresolved. The CDR3 sequence is 12 residues long. In germline, CDR1 is SGHVS, CDR2 FQNEAQ. V was pared by 4 bases and J by 5 bases, with 9 bases between. CDR3 in amino acids: CASSSYSDEQYF. In nucleotides, the CDR3 is TGTGCCAGCAGCTCCTACAGCGACGAGCAGTACTTC.

This chain joins TRBV9 and TRBJ2-7; maybe TRBD2 (6 bases). Germline V gene sequence: CDR1 SGDLS, CDR2 YYNGEE. This CDR3 spans 13 amino acids. V lost 3 bases, J lost 4 bases, and 11 bases lay in between. The CDR3 here is CASSAPGGYEQYF. Here the CDR3 DNA reads TGTGCCAGCAGCGCACCAGGAGGGTACGAGCAGTACTTC.

The rearrangement links TRBV20-1 to TRBJ2-7; 7 bases agree with TRBD1. CDR1 is DFQATT, CDR2 SNEGSKA, per germline (reference sequence). The junction had 2 bases not matched to a gene; V was cut back by 3 bases and J by 6 bases. The CDR3 has 11 amino acids. The CDR3 DNA reads as TGCAGTGCTAGCAAGGGGGCCGAGCAGTACTTC. It is translated as CSASKGAEQYF.

This sequence joins TRBV7-9 and TRBJ2-7, with D uncertain. The CDR3 loop spans 12 amino acids. Germline V gene sequence: CDR1 SEHNR, CDR2 FQNEAQ (reference sequence). Trimming cost V 1 base and J 5 bases, with 6 bases left between them. The CDR3 bases are TGTGCCAGCAGCTTAGTTCCCCACGAGCAGTACTTC. Translated, it gives CASSLVPHEQYF.

The rearrangement links TRBV7-9 to TRBJ2-5, with a tentative D call TRBD2 (6 bases). V was shortened by 0 bases and J by 5 bases, with 7 bases between the two germline ends. The CDR3 is 13 residues long. Germline CDR1 and CDR2: SEHNR and FQNEAQ (reference sequence). In nucleotides, the CDR3 is TGTGCCAGCAGCTTAGCAGGGAGGGAGACCCAGTACTTC. Amino acid sequence: CASSLAGRETQYF.

The chain recombines TRBV7-6 with TRBJ2-3; D may match TRBD1 or TRBD2 (5 bases each). Germline values: CDR1 SGHVS, CDR2 FNYEAQ. V lost 8 bases to trimming and J lost 1 base, with 13 bases between them. This CDR3 is built from 14 residues. The CDR3 bases are TGTGCCAGCTCGAGAGGGGCGGGCACAGATACGCAGTATTTT. Translation: CASSRGAGTDTQYF.

V usage is TRBV19 and J usage is TRBJ2-1, with D unclear. The germline V and J ends were trimmed by 3 bases and 7 bases, with 7 bases remaining between them. Germline CDR1 is LNHDA and CDR2 is SQIVND (reference sequence). The CDR3 length is 12 residues. CDR3 sequence: CASSIGLNEQFF. Written as DNA, the CDR3 is TGTGCCAGTAGTATCGGGCTGAATGAGCAGTTCTTC.

J is TRBJ2-3 and V is TRBV19; weak D call: TRBD1 (6 bases). This CDR3 has 14 residues. Germline V gene data show CDR1 as LNHDA and CDR2 as SQIVND (reference sequence). V shed 6 bases and J shed 6 bases, with 16 bases lying between them. The CDR3 region is CASRPRRDTDTQYF. CDR3 sequence (DNA): TGTGCCAGTAGACCTCGCCGGGACACGGATACGCAGTATTTT.

This chain joins TRBV7-9 and TRBJ2-3; D call uncertain. Trimming stripped 2 bases from V and 4 bases from J, with 10 bases between. This CDR3 contains 14 residues. CDR1 SEHNR and CDR2 FQNEAQ come from the germline V gene (reference sequence). CDR3 sequence reads: CASSLSPAPDTQYF. CDR3 bases: TGTGCCAGCAGCTTATCGCCGGCGCCAGATACGCAGTATTTT.

This clonotype was seen many times. The V call is TRBV5-6, the J call TRBJ2-7, with 7 nucleotides matching TRBD1. The trim removed 0 bases at V and 5 bases at J, leaving 8 bases unmatched. In germline, CDR1 is SGHDT, CDR2 YYEEEE. The CDR3 runs 15 residues. The CDR3: CASSLDRGGVDEQYF. Written as DNA, the CDR3 is TGTGCCAGCAGCTTGGACAGGGGTGGGGTTGACGAGCAGTACTTC.

This chain joins TRBV7-2 and TRBJ2-5, with 7 bases aligning to TRBD2. From germline, CDR1 is SGHTA and CDR2 FQGNSA. The V gene end was trimmed by 1 base and the J gene end by 0 bases; junction bases not matched to a gene: 2. This CDR3 has 15 amino acids. This CDR3 is CASSLGAGNQETQYF. CDR3 in DNA: TGTGCCAGCAGCTTAGGAGCGGGGAACCAAGAGACCCAGTACTTC.

The table lists this clonotype with a few counts. The chain joins TRBV19 to TRBJ2-1; 7 bases align to TRBD2. V gave up 9 bases and J gave up 1 base; unmatched junction bases: 6. This CDR3 contains 14 residues. Germline V gene data show CDR1 as LNHDA and CDR2 as SQIVND (reference sequence). Written as DNA, the CDR3 is TGTGCCAGCCGCGCGGGGGTGTCCTACAATGAGCAGTTCTTC. Encoded protein: CASRAGVSYNEQFF.

V gene TRBV29-1 combines with J gene TRBJ2-7; D might be TRBD1 or TRBD2, each matching 5 bases. Trimming left V 5 bases short and J 9 bases short, with 14 bases between. Germline V gives CDR1 SQVTM, CDR2 ANQGSEA. The CDR3 has 11 amino acids. The CDR3: CSVSDGTWQYF. CDR3 in DNA: TGCAGCGTTTCGGACGGGACGTGGCAGTACTTC.

This clonotype occurred many times. This chain uses TRBV7-6 with TRBJ2-7, with D hard to call. CDR1 is SGHVS, CDR2 FNYEAQ, per germline. CDR3 size: 16 residues. V was shortened by 1 base and J by 5 bases, with 18 bases between the two germline ends. The chain's CDR3 is CASSLVVPPAAHEQYF. CDR3 bases: TGTGCCAGCAGCTTAGTTGTCCCACCAGCCGCACACGAGCAGTACTTC.

The chain recombines TRBV6-1 with TRBJ2-7, with D possibly TRBD1 on 7 matching bases. V lost 3 bases and J 3 bases, leaving 15 bases between the germline ends. This CDR3 is 15 amino acids long. The germline V gene has CDR1 MNHNS and CDR2 SASEGT. The CDR3 region is CASSEQGGRNYEQYF. In DNA, the CDR3 is TGTGCCAGCAGTGAGCAGGGGGGACGGAACTACGAGCAGTACTTC.

This chain uses TRBV6-4 with TRBJ2-3; 11 nucleotides align to TRBD1. CDR1 and CDR2 (germline): MRHNA, SNTAGT. With 3 bases clipped from V and 1 base from J, the junction kept 3 bases outside the gene matches. CDR3 length: 16 residues. CDR3 coding DNA: TGTGCCAGCAGTGAGGGGACAGGGGGAGGCACAGATACGCAGTATTTT. Translation: CASSEGTGGGTDTQYF.

A remark on this clonotype: A junction boundary mismatches the germline segment, possibly from a read error. The chain couples TRBV25-1 to TRBJ1-4, with D unresolved. The CDR3 is made up of 14 amino acids. Germline V gene sequence: CDR1 MGHDK, CDR2 SYGVNS. CDR3 coding DNA: TGTGCCAGCAGTGACCAAGCCTACCATGAAAAGCTGTTTTTT. Residues: CASSDQAYHEKLFF.

Turning to this clonotype: No DNA is shown, since the ends of the CDR3 on it are uncertain; the CDR3 is the one TCRdb lists. The chain employs TRBV2 and TRBJ2-3; no DNA check was done on the table's D call, TRBD1. The CDR3 is 14 residues long, ends included. Per germline, CDR1 SNHLY and CDR2 FYNNEI. CDR3 loop: CAFGPGQVVGTQYF.

Comments on this clonotype: The junction departs from germline at one end; a sequencing error may be responsible. The chain has TRBV11-2 and TRBJ1-1, with TRBD1 as a possible D gene (5 bases). Per germline, CDR1 SGHAT and CDR2 FQNNGV. The CDR3 contains 13 residues. CDR3 sequence (DNA): TGTGCCAGCGGCTTAGGGACGAACACTGAATCTTTCTTT. Its protein is CASGLGTNTESFF. Complete variable domain (other parts from reference TRBV11-2 and TRBJ1-1): EAGVAQSPRYKIIEKRQSVAFWCNPISGHATLYWYQQILGQGPKLLIQFQNNGVVDDSQLPKDRFSAERLKGVDSTLKIQPAKLEDSAVYLCASGLGTNTESFFGQGTRLTVV.